The clone carrying this TCR beta chain was seen more than once but under ten times. Its target is not known. The sample originates from a study of vaccination and CD4 T cells after COVID-19. This CDR3 is built from 15 residues. The V gene end was trimmed by 0 bases and the J gene end by 2 bases; junction bases not matched to a gene: 1. CDR1 is KGHSH and CDR2 is LQKENI in the germline V gene. Researchers used the Oncomine TCR Beta short-read assay to sequence DNA from cultured CD4+ T cells. A single record per CDR3 protein comes from TCRdb applying MiXCR to the PCR reads. The repertoire consists of fewer than 20,000 distinct CDR3 sequences, with 45% to 50% occurring once and the leading ten covering roughly 10%. As for treatment: roughly 11-day PBMC culture with coronavirus spike peptide pools or control peptides (ViraFEST assay).

The TCR comes from a human donor who had recovered from COVID-19. The genes are TRBV18 and TRBJ1-5; 7 positions agree with TRBD1. Source material: CD4+ T cells from blood, cultured in vitro. This CDR3 is CASSPPGTGNQPQHF. For the CDR3, the DNA is TGTGCCAGCTCACCACCCGGGACAGGCAATCAGCCCCAGCATTTT.